This TCR beta chain was recorded in a study of blood T cell repertoires in COVID-19 (dated by TCRdb to about 2020). Regarding the complete study: Samples covering the acute and convalescent phases of COVID-19 were provided by collaborators in the United States, Italy and Spain. The dataset comprised deeply sampled blood TCRbeta repertoires from subjects exposed to, actively infected with, or recovered from COVID-19. The repertoires were made available in a free public database intended to serve as a resource for research on the immune response to SARS-CoV-2. The prospective study material was composed of cDNA or gDNA derived from T cells, B-cell-depleted T cells, or PBMCs. HLA class I and class II types, where available, came from metadata supplied by the sample provider rather than from assay-based typing. Nearly every sample came with metadata listing a de-identified subject ID, COVID-19 status, age in years and sex. Samples came from the ongoing ImmuneRACE study (first 160 participants) plus 1,254 subjects from 6 global collaborators. What the study reported, not specific to this receptor: The quantity of clinical and demographic metadata differed by source and by participant and was supplied without curation.

As regards this clone: Its recognized antigen is unknown. No much larger clone is present one base from it, and per-base qualities are unavailable.

Enrolling through a virtual design, the prospective study's participants ranged in age from roughly 18 to 95 years and lived across 20 to 25 United States geographic areas. To assign participants to cohorts, the prospective study relied on clinical history that participants themselves reported in a screening survey and a study questionnaire. Recovered participants in ImmuneRACE Cohort 3 were defined by two consecutive negative NP/OP PCR tests, clearance by a healthcare professional, or resolution of symptoms. Each participant in the prospective study had whole blood, serum and a nasopharyngeal or oropharyngeal swab collected by mobile phlebotomists. Over a roughly two-month period, participants in the prospective study had the option of providing additional blood draws and questionnaires. Blood samples from the prospective study were shipped frozen or at room temperature prior to DNA extraction.

Trimming costs V 10 bases and J 5 bases, and their ends lie 15 bases apart. From cysteine to phenylalanine, the CDR3 is 13 amino acids long. Here the CDR3 DNA is all that survives: 39 bases in frame from base 1. TCRbeta CDR3 regions were amplified from genomic DNA by means of the immunoSEQ Assay, a bias-controlled multiplex PCR. Per the source publication's procedure: Nucleated cell counts per sample were estimated from amplification of reference gene primers within the assay. To quantify the absolute abundance of each unique TCRbeta CDR3 rearrangement, sequence reads were collapsed and filtered. For each sample, productive Simpson clonality was calculated as the square root of Simpson's diversity index across productive rearrangements. TCRdb re-hosts the immuneACCESS table, in-frame sequences only. Its copies lack some clones; in the studies checked, an unresolved V gene accounts for under half of them, and the cause for the rest is not known. From that table come the V and J calls and clone size; the DNA was used to work out D and trimming. The sample table shows about 330,000 clones, and more than 85% are seen once. The top ten hold 0.9% to 1.2% of the sample.

The sample was PBMCs or T cells enriched from blood (not recorded which). The clonotype was recovered from a woman in her thirties who had recovered from COVID-19. The V gene is TRBV12-3 or TRBV12-4 and the J gene is TRBJ1-5; no D gene call is confident. This receptor has the CDR3 CAITSRGDQPQHF. In nucleotides, the sequence is TGTGCCATTACATCTCGCGGTGATCAGCCCCAGCATTTT.